Presented here are 29 T cell receptor beta chains from one specimen sequenced in a study of sequential checkpoint blockade in melanoma. Generated by immunoSEQ multiplex PCR, the TCRdb table keeps only in-frame clones and is missing some. The table lists under 45,000 clones, just under 85% of them singletons. Described treatment: randomized to nivolumab then ipilimumab (arm A) or the reverse (arm B). This specimen consisted of CD8+ T cells sorted from blood (inferred from file names), obtained from a patient given nivolumab and ipilimumab in sequence. The receptors originated from a human donor with melanoma.

Here the CDR3 reads CASSWGQGEVEQYF. Here the CDR3 DNA reads TGCGCCAGCAGCTGGGGACAGGGGGAGGTCGAGCAGTACTTC. The V call is TRBV10-2, the J call TRBJ2-7; 11 bases are shared with TRBD1. The CDR3 is 14 residues long. CDR1 and CDR2 (germline): WSHSY, SAAADI. Trimming took 6 bases from V and 6 from J; bases not matched to a gene: 7.

This clone was seen only once. V gene TRBV28 combines with J gene TRBJ1-5; unclear D gene. The CDR3 totals 14 residues. V lost 10 bases, J lost 6 bases, and 19 bases lay in between. Germline loops: CDR1 MDHEN, CDR2 SYDVKM. The CDR3 loop is CAMSTGYGTQPQHF. CDR3 DNA sequence: TGTGCCATGTCCACGGGGTATGGTACTCAGCCCCAGCATTTT.

The chain joins TRBV10-2 to TRBJ2-3; 8 bases line up with TRBD1. Trimming cost V 2 bases and J 0 bases; bases outside gene matches: 7. The CDR3 has 17 residues. The germline V gene encodes CDR1 WSHSY and CDR2 SAAADI. CDR3 region: CASSEDSTGASTDTQYF. The CDR3 DNA reads TGCGCCAGCAGTGAGGACTCGACAGGGGCGAGCACAGATACGCAGTATTTT.

This clone was seen a single time. V is TRBV15 and J is TRBJ2-7; possible D gene TRBD1, 6 bases. The germline CDR1 and CDR2 sequences are LNHNV and YYDKDF (reference sequence). V was pared by 8 bases and J by 0 bases, with 23 bases between. The CDR3 covers 17 residues. CDR3 bases: TGTGCCACCTCACCCCCAGCCGGGTTGGGGGCCTCCTACGAGCAGTACTTC. Translation: CATSPPAGLGASYEQYF.

This chain uses TRBV6-5 with TRBJ1-2; a weak D match, TRBD1 (6 bases). CDR1 MNHEY and CDR2 SVGAGI come from the germline V gene. The CDR3 extends over 12 amino acids. Trimming cost V 8 bases and J 8 bases, with 15 bases left between them. The CDR3: CASYRGGKGYTF. In DNA, the CDR3 is TGTGCCAGCTATAGGGGGGGCAAGGGCTACACCTTC.

This rearrangement joins TRBV19 to TRBJ2-1, with 9 positions matching TRBD1. The CDR3 covers 12 residues. The V gene's germline CDR1 is LNHDA and CDR2 SQIVND (reference sequence). The V and J ends lost 8 bases and 7 bases, in that order; junction bases with no gene match: 3. The CDR3 DNA is TGTGCCAGTGGACAGGGGAGTAATGAGCAGTTCTTC. Its protein product is CASGQGSNEQFF.

The chain links TRBV27 to TRBJ1-1; D is undetermined. The CDR3 loop spans 16 amino acids. The germline CDR1 and CDR2 sequences are MNHEY and SMNVEV (reference sequence). V lost 1 base and J lost 1, with 13 bases in between. The chain's CDR3 is CASSLLIPGGNTEAFF. CDR3 bases: TGTGCCAGCAGTTTATTGATTCCGGGAGGGAACACTGAAGCTTTCTTT.

The CDR3 here is CASSLGTSGRILNEQYF. The CDR3 region has the DNA TGTGCCAGCAGCTTAGGGACTAGCGGGAGGATTTTGAACGAGCAGTACTTC. This chain uses TRBV7-2 with TRBJ2-7, with 14 bases identical to TRBD2. Trimming cost V 1 base and J 5 bases; bases outside gene matches: 7. Germline-derived CDR1 and CDR2 are SGHTA and FQGNSA. CDR3 length: 17 amino acids. Using reference TRBV7-2 and TRBJ2-7 for the parts outside the CDR3, the full variable domain is GAGVSQSPSNKVTEKGKDVELRCDPISGHTALYWYRQSLGQGLEFLIYFQGNSAPDKSGLPSDRFSAERTGGSVSTLTIQRTQQEDSAVYLCASSLGTSGRILNEQYFGPGTRLTVT.

The chain has TRBV10-1 and TRBJ2-5; 11 positions agree with TRBD2. Looked up from germline, CDR1 is WNHNN and CDR2 is SYGVQD (reference sequence). J gave up 5 bases and V 0 bases, and 8 bases lay outside the gene matches. The CDR3 sequence is 17 residues long. The CDR3 sequence: CASSESKLAGVDETQYF. The DNA for the CDR3 is TGCGCCAGCAGTGAGTCGAAACTAGCGGGAGTAGATGAGACCCAGTACTTC.

This chain uses TRBV29-1 with TRBJ2-1; TRBD2 matches at 9 bases. Germline V gene lookup returns CDR1 SQVTM and CDR2 ANQGSEA. V was pared by 0 bases and J by 4 bases, with 10 bases of the junction left unmatched. The CDR3 contains 17 residues. This CDR3 is CSVEDPLTSGRYNEQFF. DNA for the CDR3: TGCAGCGTTGAAGATCCGCTGACTAGCGGTCGGTACAATGAGCAGTTCTTC.

The CDR3: CASSLSIGTGPETQYF. Here the CDR3 DNA reads TGTGCCAGCAGCTTGTCGATCGGGACAGGTCCAGAGACCCAGTACTTC. This sequence joins TRBV5-4 and TRBJ2-5; 8 bases are shared with TRBD1. Trimming at V came to 1 base and at J to 4 bases, leaving 9 bases not matched to a gene. Germline CDR1 reads SGHNT; CDR2 reads YYREEE (reference sequence). This CDR3 has 16 residues.

The chain links TRBV5-8 to TRBJ1-2, with 9 bases aligning to TRBD1. The CDR3 length is 15 residues. V shed 2 bases and J 4 bases; nucleotides not matched to a gene: 6. Germline V gives CDR1 SGHTS, CDR2 YDEGEE. The CDR3 DNA follows: TGTGCCAGCAGCTTCTCCGGGACAGGGATCTATGGCTACACCTTC. Translated: CASSFSGTGIYGYTF.

This chain uses TRBV7-9 with TRBJ2-7; TRBD1 might be the D (5 bases). Trimming took 5 bases from V and 3 from J, leaving 14 bases between them. Per germline, CDR1 SEHNR and CDR2 FQNEAQ (reference sequence). The CDR3 sequence is 14 residues long. The CDR3 sequence: CASSQVGQGYEQYF. DNA for the CDR3: TGTGCCAGCAGCCAGGTGGGGCAGGGCTACGAGCAGTACTTC.

The V gene is TRBV28, the J gene TRBJ2-7; TRBD1 agrees at 10 bases. CDR1 and CDR2 from the germline V gene are MDHEN and SYDVKM. The CDR3 totals 13 residues. Trimming removed 5 bases from V and 5 bases from J; junction bases left unmatched: 3. The CDR3 DNA follows: TGTGCCAGCAGTATCGGGACAGGGGACGAGCAGTACTTC. This gives the protein CASSIGTGDEQYF.

This chain uses TRBV21-1 with TRBJ1-5; the D call TRBD1 from the table was never checked on the DNA. TRBV21-1 is designated a pseudogene. The CDR3 is 24 residues long. The chain's CDR3 is CASSKVLRGRLGQGLNYSNQPQHF. The CDR3, as DNA: TGTGCCAGCAGCAAAGTGCTTAGGGGCCGGCTGGGACAGGGGCTAAATTATAGCAATCAGCCCCAGCATTTT.

The V gene is TRBV6-1, the J gene TRBJ2-5; D might be TRBD1 (6 bases). The CDR3 spans 15 residues. Trimming removed 6 bases at V and 0 bases at J, with 14 bases between. CDR1 is MNHNS and CDR2 is SASEGT in the germline V gene. The CDR3 DNA sequence: TGTGCCAGCAGCGACGACAGGAATTACCAAGAGACCCAGTACTTC. Translated, it gives CASSDDRNYQETQYF.

The J gene is TRBJ2-5, the V gene TRBV5-1; 7 bases are shared with TRBD2. CDR3 length equals 17 residues. Looked up from germline, CDR1 is SGHRS and CDR2 is YFSETQ. V gave up 0 bases and J gave up 5 bases; unmatched junction bases: 13. CDR3 sequence (DNA): TGCGCCAGCAGCTTGGGTGAGCGGGACCCGTATGGGGAGACCCAGTACTTC. Protein sequence: CASSLGERDPYGETQYF.

This chain uses TRBV5-6 with TRBJ2-3, with D tentatively TRBD1 (5 bases). Trimming removed 2 bases from V and 3 bases from J, with 19 bases in between. This CDR3 region has 17 residues. The V gene's germline CDR1 is SGHDT and CDR2 YYEEEE. CDR3 amino acids: CASSFQAGQGGTDTQYF. The CDR3 region has the DNA TGTGCCAGCAGCTTCCAGGCCGGCCAGGGTGGAACAGATACGCAGTATTTT.

The chain joins TRBV5-1 to TRBJ1-1, with 7 positions matching TRBD1. This CDR3 is 15 amino acids long. Germline V gene lookup returns CDR1 SGHRS and CDR2 YFSETQ. V was clipped by 1 base and J by 3 bases; unmatched bases: 6. The CDR3 bases are TGCGCCAGCAGCTTGTCCAGACAGGGTTACACTGAAGCTTTCTTT. It specifies CASSLSRQGYTEAFF.

This clone was seen just once. The genes are TRBV11-3 and TRBJ2-7, with TRBD2 matching 8 bases. The CDR3 length is 12 residues. V lost 5 bases and J lost 6; bases outside the gene matches: 3. Germline V lookup: CDR1 SGHNT, CDR2 YENEEA. The CDR3 is CASSLGTSEQYF. CDR3 DNA sequence: TGTGCCAGCAGCCTCGGGACTAGCGAGCAGTACTTC.

The chain carries TRBV7-9 and TRBJ2-1; D is possibly TRBD1 (5 bases). This CDR3 has 13 residues. Between the trimmed V and J ends, which lost 4 bases and 5 bases, there was a span of 9 bases. Germline CDR1 and CDR2: SEHNR and FQNEAQ (reference sequence). The chain's CDR3 is CASSSEGDNEQFF. CDR3 nucleotides: TGTGCCAGCAGCTCAGAAGGGGACAATGAGCAGTTCTTC. Using reference TRBV7-9 and TRBJ2-1 for the parts outside the CDR3, the full variable domain is DTGVSQNPRHKITKRGQNVTFRCDPISEHNRLYWYRQTLGQGPEFLTYFQNEAQLEKSRLLSDRFSAERPKGSFSTLEIQRTEQGDSAMYLCASSSEGDNEQFFGPGTRLTVL.

The genes are TRBV11-3 and TRBJ1-1; the match to TRBD1 covers 7 bases. The germline CDR1 and CDR2 sequences are SGHNT and YENEEA. CDR3 size: 13 residues. Trimming removed 5 bases from V and 7 bases from J; junction bases left unmatched: 7. Written as DNA, the CDR3 is TGTGCCAGCAGCGTGGGACAGTTCGATGAAGCTTTCTTT. This translates into CASSVGQFDEAFF. Full variable domain (missing parts from reference TRBV11-3 and TRBJ1-1): EAGVVQSPRYKIIEKKQPVAFWCNPISGHNTLYWYLQNLGQGPELLIRYENEEAVDDSQLPKDRFSAERLKGVDSTLKIQPAELGDSAVYLCASSVGQFDEAFFGQGTRLTVV.

This chain connects TRBV10-3 to TRBJ2-7; D not resolved. Trimming left V 2 bases short and J 3 bases short, with 8 bases between. The V gene's germline CDR1 is ENHRY and CDR2 SYGVKD. This CDR3 comprises 13 residues. The CDR3 nucleotides read TGTGCCATCAGTGAGGCAGACAACTACGAGCAGTACTTC. As protein: CAISEADNYEQYF.

This chain joins TRBV9 and TRBJ2-1, with 10 bases aligning to TRBD2. Germline loops: CDR1 SGDLS, CDR2 YYNGEE. Trimming took 6 bases from V and 8 from J; bases not matched to a gene: 2. The CDR3 totals 12 residues. Here the CDR3 DNA reads TGTGCCAGCAACGGACTAGCGGATGAGCAGTTCTTC. This codes for CASNGLADEQFF.

This clone has only one observation. V usage is TRBV28 and J usage is TRBJ2-5; no definite D call. Germline CDR1 MDHEN, CDR2 SYDVKM. This CDR3 contains 15 residues. The V gene lost 6 bases and the J gene lost 2 bases, with 16 bases spanning the gap. In DNA, the CDR3 is TGTGCCAGCAGGCGTATAGAAAGCGCGCAAGAGACCCAGTACTTC. This encodes CASRRIESAQETQYF.

The genes are TRBV2 and TRBJ2-3; 12 bases match TRBD2. Germline CDR1 is SNHLY and CDR2 is FYNNEI. Trimming took 6 bases from V and 0 from J; bases not matched to a gene: 7. The CDR3 covers 17 residues. The CDR3 DNA reads TGTGCCAGCAGCCTGACTAGCGGGGGCTTTAGCACAGATACGCAGTATTTT. Amino acids: CASSLTSGGFSTDTQYF.

The rearrangement joins TRBV14 to TRBJ2-1; TRBD2 agrees at 8 bases. The CDR3 covers 15 residues. J lost 4 bases, V lost 4 bases, and 6 bases had no gene match. Germline V gives CDR1 SGHDN, CDR2 FVKESK. CDR3 nucleotides: TGTGCCAGCAGCCCCGAGCGGGAGATTTACAATGAGCAGTTCTTC. Protein sequence: CASSPEREIYNEQFF.

This chain uses TRBV5-4 with TRBJ1-2; D gene ambiguous. The CDR3 length is 14 residues. V was trimmed by 2 bases and J by 4 bases, leaving 12 bases between them. The germline gives CDR1 SGHNT, CDR2 YYREEE (reference sequence). The CDR3 region is CASSLREFGYGYTF. As DNA, the CDR3 is TGTGCCAGCAGCTTAAGGGAGTTCGGCTATGGCTACACCTTC.

The CDR3, as DNA: TGTGCCAGCAGTTTATCGGCAACCATGAACACTGAAGCTTTCTTT. Translating it yields CASSLSATMNTEAFF. The rearrangement uses TRBV27 and TRBJ1-1; no reliable D call. V was pared by 0 bases and J by 0 bases, with 8 bases between. In germline, CDR1 is MNHEY, CDR2 SMNVEV (reference sequence). The CDR3 is 15 residues long.